A selection of T cell receptor beta chains follows, all from one sample in a study of beta chain features in type 1 diabetes. Measured with immunoSEQ multiplex PCR; TCRdb has only the in-frame clones, and not every one. The data contain 45,000 to 65,000 clones, around half of them singletons. Sequenced sample: Tregs from blood. The receptors derive from a woman aged 40 to 50 with type 1 diabetes. Each CDR3 is given without its conserved first and last residue. The order of the fields is J gene, V gene, clone size, CDR3 protein. Some rows have no size entry. The others give once, few or many, or a class for an expanded clone.

>TRBJ1-5|TRBV29-1|-
SVTQGTWQPQH
>TRBJ2-5|TRBV18|-
ASSPRGQLLETQY
>TRBJ2-5|TRBV6-6|few
ASIHSRTSRETQY
>TRBJ1-5|TRBV6-5|once
ASNRGGAGGQPQH
>TRBJ1-1|TRBV14|-
ASSQNRGEAF
>TRBJ2-7|TRBV28|few
ASSLPKRDPTYEQY
>TRBJ2-4|TRBV5-4|large
ASSTGQGNIQY
>TRBJ2-1|TRBV19|-
ASSIRLAGGNEQF
>TRBJ1-6|TRBV15|-
ATKRDRGNSPLH
>TRBJ2-4|TRBV7-3|-
ASSLAGTPENIQY
>TRBJ2-2|TRBV7-2|few
ASSRLGQGTNTGELF
>TRBJ2-7|TRBV5-6|-
ASSWGLYEQY
>TRBJ1-2|TRBV7-2|-
ASSLRDREGNPGYT
>TRBJ1-4|TRBV4-1|-
ASSQGPGQGAEGTNEKLF
>TRBJ2-5|TRBV7-8|-
ASSSQRGMETQY
>TRBJ2-5|TRBV7-2|-
ASSQGSQGQETQY
>TRBJ2-2|TRBV7-9|-
AVVPRASENTGELF
>-|TRBV18|-
ASSPPGLPSYEQY
>TRBJ1-5|TRBV6-5|-
ASSYRSGQPQH
>TRBJ2-3|TRBV11-1|-
ASSLVPGQGDTDTQY
>TRBJ2-7|TRBV4-1|few
ASSHAGGDEQY
>TRBJ2-1|TRBV18|-
ASSPPGRLDEQF
>TRBJ2-6|TRBV11-2|-
ASSLAVGGSGANVLT
>TRBJ2-7|TRBV7-6|-
ASSLETGGPYEQY
>TRBJ2-1|TRBV28|-
ASRRLLYNEQF
>TRBJ1-1|TRBV7-8|few
ASRQTGAGFNTEAF
>TRBJ1-2|TRBV7-9|-
ASSLAAGGVGYGYT
>TRBJ2-7|TRBV18|-
ASSLLQGQRFYEQY
>TRBJ2-3|TRBV14|-
ASSQMPGQGGDTQY
>TRBJ2-7|TRBV7-3|-
ASSLGHSPGDEQY
>TRBJ1-5|TRBV5-1|-
ASSPGTGEYQPQH
>TRBJ1-5|TRBV29-1|-
SVGTGDNQPQH
>TRBJ2-1|TRBV4-1|-
ASSQRRLAGVHEQF
>TRBJ1-5|TRBV19|-
ASRARQVGNQPQH
>TRBJ1-2|TRBV28|few
ASSDSTHGYT
>TRBJ2-7|TRBV28|medium-sized
ASSPGQGRREQY
>TRBJ2-1|TRBV5-1|-
ASSPWEGADNEQF
>TRBJ1-1|TRBV7-9|-
ASRWGEGTEAF
>TRBJ1-1|TRBV9|-
ASSSRASRGQMNTEAF
>TRBJ1-2|TRBV27|few
ASRPGQGYGYT
>TRBJ1-5|TRBV28|few
ASSLTGLTGNQPQH
>TRBJ2-7|TRBV28|few
ASSIQSGFSYEQY
>TRBJ2-7|TRBV18|few
ASSPPRFAYEQY
>TRBJ2-7|TRBV28|-
ASSLGTATSYEQY
>TRBJ2-1|TRBV27|-
ASSSLGQRGQF
>TRBJ1-2|TRBV7-2|-
ASSLDTGRYGYT
>TRBJ2-5|TRBV4-2|once
ASSQATDPGGETQY